The following is a TCR beta chain sequence with its context. The sample originates from a study of technical replicates of blood from a few donors. Sequencing used immunoSEQ multiplex PCR; TCRdb keeps in-frame clones, though not all of them. The profile covers 65,000 to 80,000 clones, with over 95% appearing a single time and around 0.2% taken by the ten largest. The CDR3 has 15 residues. Trimming at V came to 6 bases and at J to 6 bases, leaving 8 bases not matched to a gene. The germline V gene has CDR1 SEHNR and CDR2 FQNEAQ (reference sequence). The chain employs TRBV7-9 and TRBJ2-3; TRBD2 aligns across 11 bases. The sequenced material came from T cells isolated from PBMCs. The receptor was derived from a human donor in good health. CDR3 region: CASSPLAGAADTQYF. CDR3 nucleotides: TGTGCCAGCAGTCCACTAGCGGGAGCCGCCGATACGCAGTATTTT.